This T cell receptor (beta chain) was found in a study of T cell repertoires in cytomegalovirus infection. On the study more broadly: The authors relied on CMV epitopes, both recently identified HLA-C-restricted and well-studied HLA-B-restricted.

As to this clonotype: Antigen unknown.

TCRdb itself ran the reads through MiXCR, one entry per CDR3 protein. The repertoire holds approximately 590,000 distinct CDR3 sequences, with just under 40% as singletons. Germline V lookup: CDR1 LNHDA, CDR2 SQIVND (reference sequence). This CDR3 has 16 amino acids. V lost 4 bases, J lost 2 bases, and 5 bases stayed unmatched. This material consisted of cultured PBMCs, taken from culture after CMV antigen stimulation. The chain has TRBV19 and TRBJ2-7; 13 nucleotides match TRBD2. The source of this sequence is a human donor in good health (CMV status not recorded). Some clones in this sample may be carry-over from other donors' samples. The CDR3: CASSTGTSGTAYEQYF. CDR3 DNA sequence: TGTGCCAGTAGTACCGGGACTAGCGGGACTGCCTACGAGCAGTACTTC.